This T cell receptor beta chain was obtained from a study of healthy donors' naive CD4 and CD8 T cells. Each TCR library used 450 to 600 ng of total RNA and a linear amplification protocol. TCRdb reprocessed the reads via MiXCR and lists one record per CDR3 protein. There are about 180,000 distinct CDR3 sequences in the sample; over 60% occur only once, and 2% to 2.5% lies in the top ten. The V segment lost 0 bases and the J segment 4 bases; nucleotides outside the gene matches: 7. The CDR3 totals 18 residues. Germline-derived CDR1 and CDR2 are LGHNA and YSLEER. This clonotype came up a few times. The chain couples TRBV4-3 to TRBJ2-2; TRBD2 aligns across 11 bases. The specimen was naive CD4+ and CD8+ T cells sorted from blood, pooled from several donors. The receptor's source is a pool of human donors in good health; the sample pools cells from several healthy donors. CDR3 protein: CASSQEVAGGPVTGELFF. CDR3 nucleotide sequence: TGCGCCAGCAGCCAAGAAGTAGCGGGAGGGCCTGTCACCGGGGAGCTGTTTTTT.